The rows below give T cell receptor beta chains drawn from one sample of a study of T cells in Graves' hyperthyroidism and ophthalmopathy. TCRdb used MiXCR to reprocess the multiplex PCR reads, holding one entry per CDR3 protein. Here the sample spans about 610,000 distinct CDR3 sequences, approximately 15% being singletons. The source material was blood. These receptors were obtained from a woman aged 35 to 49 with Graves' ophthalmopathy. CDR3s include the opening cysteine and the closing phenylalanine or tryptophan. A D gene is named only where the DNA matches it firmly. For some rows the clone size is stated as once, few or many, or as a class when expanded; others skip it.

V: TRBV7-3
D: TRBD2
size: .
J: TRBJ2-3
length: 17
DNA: TGTGCCAGCAGCTTTAAACCCGAGCGGGGGGGCACAGATACGCAGTATTTT
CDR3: CASSFKPERGGTDTQYF

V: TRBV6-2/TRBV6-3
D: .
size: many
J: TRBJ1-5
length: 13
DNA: TGTGCCAGCAGTCCACAGGACAATCAGCCCCAGCATTTT
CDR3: CASSPQDNQPQHF

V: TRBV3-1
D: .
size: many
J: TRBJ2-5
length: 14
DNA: TGTGCCAGCAGCCAAGAGAGGGTACAAGAGACCCAGTACTTC
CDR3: CASSQERVQETQYF

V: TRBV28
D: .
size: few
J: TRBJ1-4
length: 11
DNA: TGTGCCAGCAGGCATCGAAAAAAACTGTTTTTT
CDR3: CASRHRKKLFF

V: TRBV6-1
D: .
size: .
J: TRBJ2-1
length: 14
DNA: TGTGCCAGCAGTGGAACAAAGGCCTACAATGAGCAGTTCTTC
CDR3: CASSGTKAYNEQFF

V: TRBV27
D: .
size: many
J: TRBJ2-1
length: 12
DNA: TGTGCCAGCAGTTTAACGGGTAATGAGCAGTTCTTC
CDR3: CASSLTGNEQFF

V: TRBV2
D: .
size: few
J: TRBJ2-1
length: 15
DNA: TGTGCCAGCAGTGAGGGGCAGCACCGTTACAATGAGCAGTTCTTC
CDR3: CASSEGQHRYNEQFF

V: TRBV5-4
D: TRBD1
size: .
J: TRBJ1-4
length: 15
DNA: TGTGCCAGCAGCAGCGACAGGGAAAGGGATGAAAAACTGTTTTTT
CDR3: CASSSDRERDEKLFF

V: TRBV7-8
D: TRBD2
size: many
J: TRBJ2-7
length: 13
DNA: TGTGCCAGCAGTCTTAGGGAGGGTGGCGAGCAGTACTTC
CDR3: CASSLREGGEQYF

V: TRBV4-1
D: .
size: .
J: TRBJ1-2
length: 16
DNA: TGCGCCAGCAGCCAAGTAGGCGGCAGAAGGGTTGATGGCTACACCTTC
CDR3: CASSQVGGRRVDGYTF

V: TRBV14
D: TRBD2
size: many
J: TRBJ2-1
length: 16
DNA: TGTGCCAGCAGCCAAGGAGCGGGGTGGGGAGACAATGAGCAGTTCTTC
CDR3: CASSQGAGWGDNEQFF

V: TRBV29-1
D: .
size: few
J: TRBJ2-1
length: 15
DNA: TGCAGCGTTGAAGTGCCCCGCGACTCTCCCCATGAGCAGTTCTTC
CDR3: CSVEVPRDSPHEQFF